Below, one TCR beta chain is given with its context. A much larger clone sits a single nucleotide away, making a read error possible. This CDR3 has 15 residues. CDR1 is SGHVS and CDR2 is FQNEAQ in the germline V gene. TCR beta CDR3 regions were amplified from RNA transcripts. Using the HTBI primer set, a first-round RT-PCR was run on the TCR CDR3. Each CDR3 protein gets one entry after TCRdb re-called the multiplex PCR reads with MiXCR. Of fewer than 800,000 distinct CDR3 sequences listed, approximately 16% are singletons. The data were obtained in a study of T cells in Graves' hyperthyroidism and ophthalmopathy.

This chain links TRBV7-8 with TRBJ2-7, with 11 bases identical to TRBD1. Sequenced input: blood. This TCR was recovered from a man aged 18 to 30 with Graves' hyperthyroidism. The CDR3 DNA is TGTACCAGCAGACCGAGGACAGGGGGCCTCTACGAGCAGTACTTC. Amino acid sequence: CTSRPRTGGLYEQYF.